The rows below give T cell receptor beta chains drawn from one sample of a study of OX40 agonist ivuxolimab in advanced cancers. Clones were sequenced by immunoSEQ multiplex PCR, and TCRdb holds only the in-frame ones, with some missing. The table has approximately 66,000 clones, 86% seen once. The sample in question was CD4+ or CD8+ T cells sorted from blood, obtained in a trial of the OX40 agonist ivuxolimab. Every receptor here comes from an adult with an advanced solid tumor such as melanoma, head and neck, liver or kidney cancer. Both conserved end residues are part of each CDR3. The D gene is left open where the match is weak.

d_call,v_call,j_call,cdr3_aa
-,TRBV5-1,TRBJ1-1,CASSLGQRDTEAFF
TRBD1,TRBV18,TRBJ2-5,CASSPGQGEGTQYF
-,TRBV11-2,TRBJ1-1,CASSLDLQGRTEAFF
-,TRBV6-5,TRBJ2-7,CASSYDRRTEQYF
-,TRBV5-6,TRBJ1-4,CASSLGPGRQATGEKLFF
-,TRBV19,TRBJ1-5,CASTPLWGPGSNQPQHF
TRBD2,TRBV4-1,TRBJ2-7,CASSQPRAGGTYEQYF
-,TRBV27,TRBJ1-1,CASSFGTVNTEAFF
TRBD2,TRBV19,TRBJ2-1,CASTVTSGGVNEQFF
-,TRBV5-6,TRBJ2-4,CASSGGRLAKNIQYF
-,TRBV27,TRBJ1-2,CASSYTGLSGYTF
TRBD1,TRBV18,TRBJ1-3,CASSLWDRSSGNTIYF
TRBD2,TRBV7-3,TRBJ2-2,CASSSGLAGGNTGELFF
-,TRBV5-1,TRBJ2-2,CASSWGPPSNTGELFF
-,TRBV10-2,TRBJ1-6,CASSGPHGSSYNSPLHF
-,TRBV7-6,TRBJ1-3,CASSPGHLSGNTIYF
-,TRBV6-1,TRBJ2-2,CAHRGREKTGELFF
-,TRBV27,TRBJ2-5,CASKALPSKTQYF
TRBD1,TRBV18,-,CASSPTSGTGGNEQYF
-,TRBV18,TRBJ1-2,CASSPRQASDGYTF